A single sample gave rise to the 8 T cell receptor beta chains below, sequenced in a study of T cell responses to AZD1222 COVID-19 vaccine. The assay was immunoSEQ multiplex PCR, and TCRdb's table has in-frame clones only and misses some. The sample yields some 75,000 clones, roughly 84% seen once. This specimen consisted of peripheral blood, obtained on day 0 of AZD1222 vaccination. These receptors were collected from an adult in good health.

The chain combines TRBV20-1 with TRBJ1-1; D is uncertain. This CDR3 is built from 12 residues. Trimming pared 3 bases from V and 2 bases from J, leaving 7 bases between. The germline CDR1 and CDR2 sequences are DFQATT and SNEGSKA (reference sequence). The CDR3 loop is CSASNRNTEAFF. Written as DNA, the CDR3 is TGCAGTGCTAGTAATCGAAACACTGAAGCTTTCTTT.

The chain recombines TRBV3-1 (or the pseudogene TRBV3-2) with TRBJ2-7; D gene uncertain. The germline V gene has CDR1 LGHDT and CDR2 YNNKEL (reference sequence). The CDR3 runs to 13 residues. The V end lost 0 bases, the J end lost 3 bases, and 6 bases lay between the germline ends. The DNA of the CDR3 is TGTGCCAGCAGCCAAGAAGGGATCTACGAGCAGTACTTC. This translates into CASSQEGIYEQYF.

This clone came up a few times. This chain uses TRBV6-5 with TRBJ2-3; D not certain. The CDR3 is 14 amino acids. V lost 6 bases, J lost 4 bases, and 14 bases lay in between. CDR1 and CDR2 from the germline V gene are MNHEY and SVGAGI. CDR3 nucleotides: TGTGCCAGCAGACTCCGGACCCAGGCAGATACGCAGTATTTT. Translation: CASRLRTQADTQYF.

The J gene is TRBJ1-1, the V gene TRBV24-1, with D perhaps matching TRBD1 (6 bases). In germline, CDR1 is KGHDR, CDR2 SFDVKD. V dropped 6 bases and J dropped 0 bases, with 10 bases sitting between them. This CDR3 region has 14 residues. The CDR3: CATSRGDMNTEAFF. CDR3 bases: TGTGCCACCAGTCGGGGGGACATGAACACTGAAGCTTTCTTT.

The chain links TRBV7-9 to TRBJ1-4, with D uncertain. Trimming cost V 7 bases and J 1 base, with 4 bases left between them. The CDR3 totals 12 residues. CDR1 is SEHNR, CDR2 FQNEAQ, per germline (reference sequence). The CDR3 nucleotides are TGTGCCAGCACTAGAACTAATGAAAAACTGTTTTTT. Protein sequence: CASTRTNEKLFF.

V and J are TRBV20-1 and TRBJ1-5, with D maybe TRBD1 (5 bases). V lost 3 bases, J lost 6 bases, and 9 bases lay in between. This CDR3 comprises 12 residues. Per the germline V gene, CDR1 is DFQATT and CDR2 is SNEGSKA (reference sequence). The CDR3 region is CSASGGGQPQHF. The CDR3 region has the DNA TGCAGTGCTAGTGGGGGGGGTCAGCCCCAGCATTTT.

In this sample, this clone turned up a few times. The CDR3 region is CASSTRTSGSGTDTQYF. The DNA for the CDR3 is TGTGCCAGTAGTACTCGGACTAGCGGGAGTGGGACAGATACGCAGTATTTT. The chain carries TRBV19 and TRBJ2-3; 13 positions match TRBD2. CDR1 is LNHDA, CDR2 SQIVND, per germline (reference sequence). This CDR3 comprises 17 residues. The ends lost 4 bases at V and 3 bases at J; junction bases unmatched: 7.

This sequence joins TRBV2 and TRBJ2-5, with a weak D call TRBD1 (6 bases). Germline V CDR1 and CDR2: SNHLY, FYNNEI. This CDR3 comprises 16 residues. V lost 7 bases and J lost 3, with 21 bases in between. The CDR3 is CASTPRRTAAKETQYF. CDR3 in DNA: TGTGCCAGCACCCCTCGCAGGACAGCAGCAAAAGAGACCCAGTACTTC.